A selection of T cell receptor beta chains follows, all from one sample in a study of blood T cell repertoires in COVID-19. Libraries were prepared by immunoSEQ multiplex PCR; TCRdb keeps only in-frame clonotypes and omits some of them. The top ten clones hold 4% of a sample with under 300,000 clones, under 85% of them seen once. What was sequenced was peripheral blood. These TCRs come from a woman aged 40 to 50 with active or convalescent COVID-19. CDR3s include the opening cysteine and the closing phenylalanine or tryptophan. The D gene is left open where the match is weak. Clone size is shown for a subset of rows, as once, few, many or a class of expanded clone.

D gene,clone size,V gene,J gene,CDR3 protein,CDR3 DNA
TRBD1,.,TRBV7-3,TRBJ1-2,CASSPSGAGGVYGYTF,TGTGCCAGCAGCCCTAGTGGCGCAGGGGGCGTCTATGGCTACACCTTC
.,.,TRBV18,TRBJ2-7,CASSGRGDSYEQYF,TGTGCCAGCTCAGGCAGGGGCGACTCCTACGAGCAGTACTTC
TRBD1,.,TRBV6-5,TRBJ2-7,CASRRQGSGEQYF,TGTGCCAGCAGGAGACAGGGGAGCGGCGAGCAGTACTTC
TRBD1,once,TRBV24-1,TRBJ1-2,CATADRVGWGYTF,TGTGCCACCGCAGACAGGGTCGGGTGGGGCTACACCTTC
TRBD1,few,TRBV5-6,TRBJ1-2,CASSLYGDRGGYTF,TGTGCCAGCAGCTTGTATGGGGACAGGGGAGGATACACCTTC
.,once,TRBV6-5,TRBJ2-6,CASRTPSGPKNVLTF,TGTGCCAGCAGAACTCCGAGCGGGCCAAAGAACGTCCTGACTTTC
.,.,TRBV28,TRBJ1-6,CASKRTVGKNSPLHF,TGTGCCAGCAAAAGAACAGTAGGCAAGAATTCACCCCTCCACTTT
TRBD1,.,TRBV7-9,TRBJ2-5,CASSLGDRGGQETQYF,TGTGCCAGCAGCTTAGGGGACAGGGGGGGCCAAGAGACCCAGTACTTC
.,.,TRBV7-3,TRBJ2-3,CASSLAGTVTDTQYF,TGTGCCAGCAGCTTGGCGGGGACCGTCACAGATACGCAGTATTTT
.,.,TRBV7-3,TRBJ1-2,CASSLEPVNGYTF,TGTGCCAGCAGCTTAGAGCCGGTCAATGGCTACACCTTC
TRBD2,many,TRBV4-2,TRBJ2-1,CASSRLGTSGGADEQFF,TGTGCCAGCAGCCGACTTGGGACTAGCGGGGGGGCGGATGAGCAGTTCTTC
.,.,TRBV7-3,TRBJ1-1,CASSPRGGGFVTEAFF,TGTGCCAGCAGCCCCCGGGGAGGGGGGTTCGTCACTGAAGCTTTCTTT
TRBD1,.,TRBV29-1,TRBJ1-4,CSAFDRGSNEKLFF,TGCAGCGCCTTCGACAGGGGATCTAATGAAAAACTGTTTTTT
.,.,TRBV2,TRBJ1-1,CASSVWETEAFF,TGTGCCAGCAGTGTATGGGAGACTGAAGCTTTCTTT
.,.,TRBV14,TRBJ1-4,CASSLATGFVDEKLFF,TGTGCCAGCAGCCTGGCCACAGGGTTCGTTGATGAAAAACTGTTTTTT
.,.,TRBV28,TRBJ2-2,CASSRQDLNTGELFF,TGTGCCAGCAGTCGACAGGATCTGAACACCGGGGAGCTGTTTTTT
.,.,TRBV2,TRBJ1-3,CASSALTGSGNTIYF,TGTGCCAGCAGCGCACTGACAGGCTCTGGAAACACCATATATTTT
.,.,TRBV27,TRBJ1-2,CASSSFGGKSDGYTF,TGTGCCAGCAGCTCCTTCGGGGGGAAAAGCGATGGCTACACCTTC
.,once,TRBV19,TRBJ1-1,CASGEVAEAFF,TGTGCCAGCGGCGAGGTTGCTGAAGCTTTCTTT
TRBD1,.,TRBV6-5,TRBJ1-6,CAGGQDFNSPLHF,TGTGCCGGGGGACAGGATTTCAATTCACCCCTCCACTTT
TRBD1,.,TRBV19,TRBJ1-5,CASSAGGQPQHF,TGTGCCAGTAGTGCAGGGGGACAGCCCCAGCATTTT
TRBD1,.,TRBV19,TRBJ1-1,CASSQILGQGDTEAFF,TGTGCCAGTAGTCAAATCTTGGGACAGGGAGACACTGAAGCTTTCTTT
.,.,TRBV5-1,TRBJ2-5,CASSQGTFQETQYF,TGCGCCAGCAGCCAAGGGACTTTTCAAGAGACCCAGTACTTC
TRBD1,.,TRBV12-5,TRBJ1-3,CASGGTVASGNTIYF,TGTGCTAGTGGGGGGACAGTGGCCTCTGGAAACACCATATATTTT
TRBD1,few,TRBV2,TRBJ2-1,CASSELGTGANEQFF,TGTGCCAGCAGTGAGCTCGGGACAGGGGCCAATGAGCAGTTCTTC
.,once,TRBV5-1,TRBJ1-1,CASKVSQPNTEAFF,TGCGCCAGCAAGGTATCACAGCCGAACACTGAAGCTTTCTTT
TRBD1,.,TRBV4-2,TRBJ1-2,CASNQPTGEGYTF,TGTGCCAGCAACCAGCCGACAGGGGAAGGCTACACCTTC
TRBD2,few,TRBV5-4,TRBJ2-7,CASSVSGASYEQYF,TGTGCCAGCAGCGTTAGCGGGGCCTCCTACGAGCAGTACTTC
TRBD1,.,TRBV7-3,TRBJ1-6,CASSRLGQANSPLHF,TGTGCCAGCAGCCGGCTGGGACAGGCAAATTCACCCCTCCACTTT
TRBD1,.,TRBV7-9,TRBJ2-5,CASSKPRGLQETQYF,TGTGCCAGCAGCAAGCCCAGGGGGCTCCAAGAGACCCAGTACTTC
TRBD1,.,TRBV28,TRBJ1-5,CASSLQGIRNQPQHF,TGTGCCAGCAGTCTACAGGGGATTCGCAATCAGCCCCAGCATTTT
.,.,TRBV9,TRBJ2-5,CASSPRGARAETQYF,TGTGCCAGCAGCCCTCGAGGTGCTAGAGCAGAGACCCAGTACTTC
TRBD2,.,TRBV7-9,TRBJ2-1,CASSLPPGGTYNEQFF,TGTGCCAGCAGCCTCCCCCCGGGGGGGACCTACAATGAGCAGTTCTTC
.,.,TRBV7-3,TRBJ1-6,CASSLNRANSPLHF,TGTGCCAGCAGCTTAAACAGGGCAAATTCACCCCTCCACTTT
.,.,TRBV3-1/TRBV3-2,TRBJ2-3,CASSFLRSTDTQYF,TGTGCCAGCAGCTTTCTACGGAGCACAGATACGCAGTATTTT
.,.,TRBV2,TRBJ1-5,CASTRTLNQPQHF,TGTGCCAGCACGCGGACACTCAATCAGCCCCAGCATTTT
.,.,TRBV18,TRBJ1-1,CASSGGPNTEAFF,TGTGCCAGCTCGGGGGGGCCGAACACTGAAGCTTTCTTT
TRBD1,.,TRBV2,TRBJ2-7,CASSVSRDSYEQYF,TGTGCCAGCAGTGTAAGCCGGGACAGCTACGAGCAGTACTTC
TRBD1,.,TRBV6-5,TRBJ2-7,CASSGTAYEQYF,TGTGCCAGTTCCGGGACAGCCTACGAGCAGTACTTC
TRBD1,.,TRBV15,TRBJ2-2,CATSIIRGSGELFF,TGTGCCACCAGCATAATCAGGGGGTCCGGGGAGCTGTTTTTT
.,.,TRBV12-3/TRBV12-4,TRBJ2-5,CASRTTEETQYF,TGTGCCAGCCGGACTACGGAAGAGACCCAGTACTTC